This T cell receptor beta chain was profiled in a study of shared clonotypes between healthy human individuals (dated by TCRdb to 2020 to 2022). With respect to the entire study: The cohort comprised two women and a few men aged 18 to 49 years. For each donor, CD4 naive and CD4 memory were each given three plates, CD8 naive was given two plates, and CD8 memory was given one plate. To estimate repertoire size and how much clonotype sharing occurs between individuals, the study deeply sequenced the blood TCR repertoires of about 5 healthy adults. Libraries were prepared and TCR repertoires were sequenced by different laboratories using diverse techniques, in order to increase sequencing depth and limit assay-specific biases. Leukapheresis yielded between about 0.85 and 10 billion PBMCs per donor.

TCR CDR3 regions were amplified from genomic DNA by multiplex PCR using the deep immunoSEQ assay. For each cell subset, the extracted genomic DNA was distributed evenly across all wells of several immunoSEQ 96-well plates, and each plate served as one replicate. Each replicate PCR for sorted subsets received 150 to 250 ng genomic DNA, equal to some 32,000 T cell genomes. Purified libraries were measured with a Qubit 3.0 fluorometer, size-checked on a Bioanalyzer 2100, and measured again with the KAPA Library Quantification kit. A separate single-read 150-cycle Illumina NextSeq 550 flow cell was used to sequence each immunoSEQ 96-well plate. As for how the authors treated the data: Because the immunoSEQ output included only junctional sequences and no quality scores, the filtering could not be the same as the filtering used for full-length reads. To assign V/J genes and CDR3, sequences were annotated against IMGT germline references using PyIR, a Python wrapper for IgBLAST v1.9. Any read was removed if the V/J assignment was weak (E-value above 1e-6), the CDR3 was missing, or the read contained stop codons, out-of-frame junctions, or ambiguous translated residues. V3J clonotypes were defined by identical inferred V gene, J gene, and CDR3 amino acid sequence. The percentage overlap between two repertoires was calculated by dividing the number of shared unique clonotypes by the size of the smaller repertoire. Richness of each repertoire was evaluated using RTK rarefaction, the Chao1 estimator, and Recon v2.1 estimates of unobserved clonotypes. OLGA was used to compute generation probabilities for all TCRbeta clonotypes that the gDNA method yielded from a handful of donors. The source is immuneACCESS, and TCRdb retained only in-frame sequences with V and J called. Part of the clones is not carried over; for the studies checked, unresolved V genes explain less than half of this, and the remainder is unexplained. D and trimming come from the DNA, and the V and J calls and clone size come from that table. The sample records hundreds of thousands of clones, about 74% of which are singletons. Clones ranked in the top ten supply 1.7% of the sample.

The CDR3 numbers 13 residues from cysteine through phenylalanine. Only the CDR3 portion is preserved as DNA: 39 bases, with reading frame beginning at the first base. At the junction V is shortened by 1 base and J by 10 bases, with 14 bases in between. From a lookup of the germline V gene, CDR1 and CDR2 are SNHLY and FYNNEI. General findings and caveats noted by the study authors: The genetic and exposure-history diversity represented was limited by the small number of donors. Pairwise subsampling led to the expectation that sequencing depth would affect the degree of clonotype sharing among donors. Clonotypes shared by all four sorted-subset donors showed higher generation probabilities than non-shared clonotypes. Across a handful of donors, 5% to 6% of naive CD4, more than 3% of naive CD8, approximately 2.5% of memory CD4, and about 0.4% of memory CD8 clonotypes were shared. Sampling was restricted to blood, and TCR repertoires in tissue are likely to differ from TCR repertoires in blood. Even with the large sequencing depth, rarefaction of the sorted-subset datasets indicated that sequencing was incomplete. Larger estimated clonotype richness was generally found for naive subsets than for memory subsets.

The donors were healthy, HIV-negative adults who had no recently reported acute infections or vaccinations. Only Caucasian adults living in Nashville, Tennessee, USA were represented among the donors. CD4+ T cells were enriched by magnetic negative selection; naive cells were then positively selected on CD45RA, and the negative fraction formed the memory subset. Blood was collected by leukapheresis, and PBMCs were isolated by Ficoll-Histopaque density gradient centrifugation and then cryopreserved in liquid nitrogen vapor phase. Analytical flow cytometry was used to check the purity and quantity of every magnetically sorted T cell population. Genomic DNA was isolated from each sorted fraction and quantified by UV absorbance on a Nanodrop 2000c. With respect to this clone: It has no known antigen specificity. Base qualities are not provided; no much larger clone lies one nucleotide away.

The sequencing input was memory CD4+ T cells sorted from blood. Read against the paper, the sample's cell subset or site label means: CD45RA-negative fraction. The clonotype was recovered from a woman aged 25 to 39 in good health. The chain is assembled from TRBV2 and TRBJ2-7; the D element could tentatively be TRBD1 or TRBD2, as 6 bases agree for each. The nucleotide sequence reads TGTGCCAGCAGTGAAGAAGGGGGGCGTGAACAGTACTTC. This gives the protein CASSEEGGREQYF.